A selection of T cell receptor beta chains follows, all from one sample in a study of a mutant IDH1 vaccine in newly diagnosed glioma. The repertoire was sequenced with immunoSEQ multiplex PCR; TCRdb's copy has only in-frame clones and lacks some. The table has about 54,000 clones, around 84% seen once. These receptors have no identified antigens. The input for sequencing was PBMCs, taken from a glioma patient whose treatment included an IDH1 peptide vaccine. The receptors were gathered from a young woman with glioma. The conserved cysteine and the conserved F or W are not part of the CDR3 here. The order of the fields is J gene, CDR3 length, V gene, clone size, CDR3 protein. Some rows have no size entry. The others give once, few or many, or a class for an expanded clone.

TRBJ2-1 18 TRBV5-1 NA ASSVRTSGGLRSSYNEQF
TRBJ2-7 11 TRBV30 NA AWSLTATPALY
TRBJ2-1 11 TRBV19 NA ASSQGQRNEQF
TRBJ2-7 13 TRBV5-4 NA ASSHQGQASYEQY
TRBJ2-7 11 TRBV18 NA ASSLNQGYEQY
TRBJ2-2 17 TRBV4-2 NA ASSFFPGLAGGNTGELF
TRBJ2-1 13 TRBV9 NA ASSPPTGSYNEQF
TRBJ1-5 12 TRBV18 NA ASSGGYPNQPQH
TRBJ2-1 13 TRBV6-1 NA ASSEGAATYNEQF
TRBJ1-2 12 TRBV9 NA ASSVEGTVYGYT
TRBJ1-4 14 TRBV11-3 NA ASSPRTSNVNEKLF
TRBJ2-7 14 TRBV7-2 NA ASSLAAGTGLGEQY
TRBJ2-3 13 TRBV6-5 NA ASSYRGTGLDTQY
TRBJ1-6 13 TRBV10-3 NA AISRKEEGNSPLH
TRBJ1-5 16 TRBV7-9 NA ASSLALGTGMVFQPQH
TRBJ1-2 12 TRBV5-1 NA ASSPQDILYGYT
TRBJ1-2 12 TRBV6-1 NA ASSEEAQAGGYT
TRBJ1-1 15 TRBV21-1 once ASSSGGGPHPNTEAF
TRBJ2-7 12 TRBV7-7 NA ASSLGQGAYEQY
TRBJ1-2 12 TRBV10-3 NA ATGRGRGDYGYT
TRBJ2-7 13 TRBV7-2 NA ASSLVGDSSYEQY
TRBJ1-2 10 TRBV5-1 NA ASRGQVYGYT
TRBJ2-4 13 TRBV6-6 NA ASKFSTLAKNIQY
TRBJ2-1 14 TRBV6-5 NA ASSYSVAGGYNEQF
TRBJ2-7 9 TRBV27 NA ATFRGDEQY
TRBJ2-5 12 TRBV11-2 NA ASSSTGGAETQY
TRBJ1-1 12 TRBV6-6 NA ASSAGGAGEEAF
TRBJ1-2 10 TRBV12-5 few ASGFPAYGYT